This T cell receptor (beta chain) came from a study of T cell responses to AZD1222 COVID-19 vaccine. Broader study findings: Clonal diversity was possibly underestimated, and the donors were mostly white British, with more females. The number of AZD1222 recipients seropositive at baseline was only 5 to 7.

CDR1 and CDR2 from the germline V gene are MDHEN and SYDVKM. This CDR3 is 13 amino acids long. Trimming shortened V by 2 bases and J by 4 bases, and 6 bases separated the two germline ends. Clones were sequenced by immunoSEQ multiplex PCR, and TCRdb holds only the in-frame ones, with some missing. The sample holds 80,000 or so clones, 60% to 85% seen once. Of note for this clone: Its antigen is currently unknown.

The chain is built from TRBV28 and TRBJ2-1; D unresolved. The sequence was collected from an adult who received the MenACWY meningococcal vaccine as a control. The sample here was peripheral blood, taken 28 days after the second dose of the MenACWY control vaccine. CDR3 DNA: TGTGCCAGCAGTTTAGGGCGGTACAATGAGCAGTTCTTC. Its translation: CASSLGRYNEQFF. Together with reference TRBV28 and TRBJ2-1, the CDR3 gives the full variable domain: DVKVTQSSRYLVKRTGEKVFLECVQDMDHENMFWYRQDPGLGLRLIYFSYDVKMKEKGDIPEGYSVSREKKERFSLILESASTNQTSMYLCASSLGRYNEQFFGPGTRLTVL.